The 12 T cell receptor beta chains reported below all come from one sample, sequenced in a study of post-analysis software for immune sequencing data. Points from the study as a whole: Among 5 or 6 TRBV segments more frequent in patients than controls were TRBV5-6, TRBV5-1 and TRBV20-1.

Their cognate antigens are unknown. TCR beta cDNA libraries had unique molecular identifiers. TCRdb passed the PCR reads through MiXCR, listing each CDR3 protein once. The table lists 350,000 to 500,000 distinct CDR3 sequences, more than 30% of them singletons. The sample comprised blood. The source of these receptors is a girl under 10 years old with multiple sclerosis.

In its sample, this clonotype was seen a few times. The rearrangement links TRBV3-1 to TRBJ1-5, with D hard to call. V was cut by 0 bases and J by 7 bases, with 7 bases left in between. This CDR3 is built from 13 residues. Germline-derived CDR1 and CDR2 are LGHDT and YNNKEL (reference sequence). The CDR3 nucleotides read TGTGCCAGCAGCCAAGAGTACTACCAGCCCCAGCATTTT. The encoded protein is CASSQEYYQPQHF.

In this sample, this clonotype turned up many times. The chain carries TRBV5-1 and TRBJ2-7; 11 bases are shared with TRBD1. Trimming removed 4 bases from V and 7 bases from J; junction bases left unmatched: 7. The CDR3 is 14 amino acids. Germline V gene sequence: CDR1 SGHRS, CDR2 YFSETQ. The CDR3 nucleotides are TGCGCCAGCAGCGCCGGGACAGGGGGTGGAGAGCAGTACTTC. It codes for CASSAGTGGGEQYF. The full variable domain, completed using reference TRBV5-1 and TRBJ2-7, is KAGVTQTPRYLIKTRGQQVTLSCSPISGHRSVSWYQQTPGQGLQFLFEYFSETQRNKGNFPGRFSGRQFSNSRSEMNVSTLELGDSALYLCASSAGTGGGEQYFGPGTRLTVT.

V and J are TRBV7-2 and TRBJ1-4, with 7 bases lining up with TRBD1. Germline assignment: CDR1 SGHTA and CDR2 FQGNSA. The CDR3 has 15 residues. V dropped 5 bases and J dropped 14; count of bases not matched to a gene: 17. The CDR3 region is CASSAPGQREGWLFF. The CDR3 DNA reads TGTGCCAGCAGCGCCCCGGGACAGCGTGAGGGGTGGCTGTTTTTT. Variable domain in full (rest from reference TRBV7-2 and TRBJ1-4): GAGVSQSPSNKVTEKGKDVELRCDPISGHTALYWYRQSLGQGLEFLIYFQGNSAPDKSGLPSDRFSAERTGGSVSTLTIQRTQQEDSAVYLCASSAPGQREGWLFFGSGTQLSVL.

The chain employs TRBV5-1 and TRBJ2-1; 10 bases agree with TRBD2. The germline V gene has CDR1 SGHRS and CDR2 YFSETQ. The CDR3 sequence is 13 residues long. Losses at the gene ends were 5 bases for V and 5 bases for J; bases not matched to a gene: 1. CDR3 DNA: TGCGCCAGCAGGACTAGCGGGCACAATGAGCAGTTCTTC. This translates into CASRTSGHNEQFF.

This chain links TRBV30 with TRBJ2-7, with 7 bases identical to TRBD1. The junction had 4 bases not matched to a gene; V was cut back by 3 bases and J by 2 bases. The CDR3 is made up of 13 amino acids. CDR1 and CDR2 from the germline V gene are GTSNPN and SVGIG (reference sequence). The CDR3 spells CAWSDGQAYEQYF. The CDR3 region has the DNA TGTGCCTGGAGCGATGGACAGGCCTACGAGCAGTACTTC.

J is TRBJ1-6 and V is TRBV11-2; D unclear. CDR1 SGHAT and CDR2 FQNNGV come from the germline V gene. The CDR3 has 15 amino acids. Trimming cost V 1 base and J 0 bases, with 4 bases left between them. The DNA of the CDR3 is TGTGCCAGCAGCTTAGTGAGCTCCTATAATTCACCCCTCCACTTT. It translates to CASSLVSSYNSPLHF.

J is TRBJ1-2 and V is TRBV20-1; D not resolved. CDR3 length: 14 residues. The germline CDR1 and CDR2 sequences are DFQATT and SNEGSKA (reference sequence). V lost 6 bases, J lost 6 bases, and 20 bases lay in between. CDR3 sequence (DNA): TGCAGTGCCGACCGCGATCGCAGCCCGGATGGCTACACCTTC. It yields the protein CSADRDRSPDGYTF.

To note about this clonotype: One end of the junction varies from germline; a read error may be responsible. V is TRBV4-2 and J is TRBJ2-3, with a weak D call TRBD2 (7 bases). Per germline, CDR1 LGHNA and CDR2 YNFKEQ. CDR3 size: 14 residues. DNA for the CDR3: TGTGTCAGCAGACGGGGGGCTGGCGCAGATACGCAGTATTTT. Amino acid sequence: CVSRRGAGADTQYF.

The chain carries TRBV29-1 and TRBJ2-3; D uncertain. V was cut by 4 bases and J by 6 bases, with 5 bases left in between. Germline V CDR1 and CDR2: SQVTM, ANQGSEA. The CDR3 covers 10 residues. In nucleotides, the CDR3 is TGCAGCGTTGGACGGGATACGCAGTATTTT. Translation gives CSVGRDTQYF.

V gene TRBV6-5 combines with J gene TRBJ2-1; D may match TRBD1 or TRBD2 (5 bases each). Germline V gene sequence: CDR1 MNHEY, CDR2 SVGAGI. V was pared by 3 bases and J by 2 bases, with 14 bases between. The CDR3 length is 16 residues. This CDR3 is CASSYNRDGAYNEQFF. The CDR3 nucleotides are TGTGCCAGCAGTTATAACCGGGACGGGGCCTACAATGAGCAGTTCTTC.

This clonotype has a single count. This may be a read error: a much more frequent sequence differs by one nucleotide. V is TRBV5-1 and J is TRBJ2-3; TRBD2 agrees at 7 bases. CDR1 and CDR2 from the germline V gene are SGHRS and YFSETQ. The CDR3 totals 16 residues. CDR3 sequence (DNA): TGCGCCCGCAGCTTGGCTCGGGGAGGGCAAACAGATACGCAGTATTTT. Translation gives CARSLARGGQTDTQYF.

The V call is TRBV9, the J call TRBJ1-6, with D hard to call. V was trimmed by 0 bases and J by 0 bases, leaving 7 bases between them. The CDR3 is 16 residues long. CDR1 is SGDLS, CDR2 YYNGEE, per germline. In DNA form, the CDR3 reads TGTGCCAGCAGCGTAGGGCAGAGCTCCTATAATTCACCCCTCCACTTT. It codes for CASSVGQSSYNSPLHF.